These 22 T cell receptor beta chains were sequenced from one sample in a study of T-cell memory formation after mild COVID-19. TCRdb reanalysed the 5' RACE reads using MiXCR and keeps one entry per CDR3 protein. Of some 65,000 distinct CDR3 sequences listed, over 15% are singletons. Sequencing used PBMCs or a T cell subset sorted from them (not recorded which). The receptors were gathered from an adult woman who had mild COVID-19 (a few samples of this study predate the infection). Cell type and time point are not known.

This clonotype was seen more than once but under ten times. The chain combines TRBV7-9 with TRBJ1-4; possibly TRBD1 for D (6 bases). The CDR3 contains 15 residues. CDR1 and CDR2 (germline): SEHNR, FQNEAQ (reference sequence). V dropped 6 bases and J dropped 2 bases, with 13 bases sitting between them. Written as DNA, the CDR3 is TGTGCCAGCAGTCAGGGGAGGTCGACTAATGAAAAACTGTTTTTT. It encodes CASSQGRSTNEKLFF.

The CDR3 here is CAISDSGTSYNEQFF. CDR3 coding DNA: TGTGCCATCAGCGACTCCGGGACTAGTTACAATGAGCAGTTCTTC. The V and J genes are TRBV10-3 and TRBJ2-1; 8 nucleotides agree with TRBD2. Germline CDR1 is ENHRY and CDR2 is SYGVKD. This CDR3 spans 15 amino acids. The V and J ends lost 6 bases and 4 bases, in that order; junction bases with no gene match: 8.

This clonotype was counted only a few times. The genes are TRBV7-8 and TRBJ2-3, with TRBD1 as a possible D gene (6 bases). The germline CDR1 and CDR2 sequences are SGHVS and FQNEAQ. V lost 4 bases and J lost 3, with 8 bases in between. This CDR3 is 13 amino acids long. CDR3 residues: CASSSRGTDTQYF. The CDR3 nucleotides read TGTGCCAGCAGCTCCAGGGGAACAGATACGCAGTATTTT.

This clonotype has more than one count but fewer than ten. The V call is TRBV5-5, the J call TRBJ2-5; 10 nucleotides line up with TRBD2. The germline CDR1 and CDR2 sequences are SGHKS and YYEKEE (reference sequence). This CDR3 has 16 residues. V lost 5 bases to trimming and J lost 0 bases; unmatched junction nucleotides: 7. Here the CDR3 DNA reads TGTGCCAGCAGTTATTATAGCGGGAGGTACCAAGAGACCCAGTACTTC. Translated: CASSYYSGRYQETQYF. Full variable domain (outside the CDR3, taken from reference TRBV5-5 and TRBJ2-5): DAGVTQSPTHLIKTRGQQVTLRCSPISGHKSVSWYQQVLGQGPQFIFQYYEKEERGRGNFPDRFSARQFPNYSSELNVNALLLGDSALYLCASSYYSGRYQETQYFGPGTRLLVL.

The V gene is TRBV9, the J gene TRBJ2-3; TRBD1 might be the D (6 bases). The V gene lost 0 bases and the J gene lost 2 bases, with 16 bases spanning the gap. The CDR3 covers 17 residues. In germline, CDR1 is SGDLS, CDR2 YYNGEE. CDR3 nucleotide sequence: TGTGCCAGCAGCGTAGAGGGAACGACAGGTGTCACAGATACGCAGTATTTT. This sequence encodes CASSVEGTTGVTDTQYF.

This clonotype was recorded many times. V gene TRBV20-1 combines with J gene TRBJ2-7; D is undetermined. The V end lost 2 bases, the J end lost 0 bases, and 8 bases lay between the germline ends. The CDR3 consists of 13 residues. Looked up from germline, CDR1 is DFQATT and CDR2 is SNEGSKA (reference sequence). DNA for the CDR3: TGCAGTGCTAGACGAGAGAGCTCCTACGAGCAGTACTTC. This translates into CSARRESSYEQYF.

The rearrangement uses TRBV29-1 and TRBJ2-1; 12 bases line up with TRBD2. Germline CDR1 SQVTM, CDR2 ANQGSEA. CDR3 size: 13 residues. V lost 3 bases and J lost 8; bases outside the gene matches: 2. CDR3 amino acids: CSVETSGSDEQFF. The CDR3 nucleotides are TGCAGCGTTGAGACTAGCGGGAGCGATGAGCAGTTCTTC.

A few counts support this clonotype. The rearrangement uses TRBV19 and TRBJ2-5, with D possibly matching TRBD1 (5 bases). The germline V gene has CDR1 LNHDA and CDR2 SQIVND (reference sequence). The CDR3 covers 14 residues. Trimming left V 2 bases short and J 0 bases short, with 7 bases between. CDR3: CASSIRGYQETQYF. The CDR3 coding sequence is TGTGCCAGTAGTATAAGGGGATACCAAGAGACCCAGTACTTC.

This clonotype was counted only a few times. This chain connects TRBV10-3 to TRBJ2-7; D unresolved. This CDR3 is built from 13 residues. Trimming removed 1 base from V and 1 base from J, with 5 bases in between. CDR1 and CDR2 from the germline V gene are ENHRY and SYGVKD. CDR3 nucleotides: TGTGCCATCAGTGAGTACGTTTCCTACGAGCAGTACTTC. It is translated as CAISEYVSYEQYF.

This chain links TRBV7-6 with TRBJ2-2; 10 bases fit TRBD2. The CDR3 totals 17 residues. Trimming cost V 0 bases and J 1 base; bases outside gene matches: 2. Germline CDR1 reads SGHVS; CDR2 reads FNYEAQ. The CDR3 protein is CASSLASSGGNTGELFF. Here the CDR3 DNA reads TGTGCCAGCAGCTTAGCGTCTAGCGGGGGGAACACCGGGGAGCTGTTTTTT.

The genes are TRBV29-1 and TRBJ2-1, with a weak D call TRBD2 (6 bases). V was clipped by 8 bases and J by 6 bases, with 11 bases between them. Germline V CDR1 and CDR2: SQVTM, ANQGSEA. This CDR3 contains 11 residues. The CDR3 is CSLGTVNEQFF. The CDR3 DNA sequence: TGCAGCCTGGGGACTGTCAATGAGCAGTTCTTC.

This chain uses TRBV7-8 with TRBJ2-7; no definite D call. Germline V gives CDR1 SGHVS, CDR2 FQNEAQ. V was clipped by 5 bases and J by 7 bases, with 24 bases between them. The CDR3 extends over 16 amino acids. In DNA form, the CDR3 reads TGTGCCAGCAGCCAACCGCTTGGGATTGCCTTCCCAGAGCAGTACTTC. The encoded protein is CASSQPLGIAFPEQYF. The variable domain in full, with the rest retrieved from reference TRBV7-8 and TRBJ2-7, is GAGVSQSPRYKVAKRGQDVALRCDPISGHVSLFWYQQALGQGPEFLTYFQNEAQLDKSGLPSDRFFAERPEGSVSTLKIQRTQQEDSAVYLCASSQPLGIAFPEQYFGPGTRLTVT.

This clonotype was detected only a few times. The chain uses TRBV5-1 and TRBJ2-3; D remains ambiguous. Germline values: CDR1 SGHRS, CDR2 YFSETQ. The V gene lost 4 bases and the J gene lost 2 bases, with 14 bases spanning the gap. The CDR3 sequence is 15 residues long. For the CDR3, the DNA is TGCGCCAGCAGCGTCCCCAGGTCCTACACAGATACGCAGTATTTT. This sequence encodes CASSVPRSYTDTQYF.

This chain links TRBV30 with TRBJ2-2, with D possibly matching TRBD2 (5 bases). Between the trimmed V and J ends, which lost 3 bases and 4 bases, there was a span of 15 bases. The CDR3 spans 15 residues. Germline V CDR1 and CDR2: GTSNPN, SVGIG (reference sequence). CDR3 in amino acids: CAWSGMARGTGELFF. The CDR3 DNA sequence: TGTGCCTGGAGCGGGATGGCTCGGGGCACCGGGGAGCTGTTTTTT.

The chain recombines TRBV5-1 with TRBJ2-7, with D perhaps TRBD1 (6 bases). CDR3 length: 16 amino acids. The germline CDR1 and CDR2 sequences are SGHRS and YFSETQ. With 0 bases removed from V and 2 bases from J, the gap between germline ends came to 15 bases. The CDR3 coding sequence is TGCGCCAGCAGCTTGGCGGGGTACCGGGACACCTACGAGCAGTACTTC. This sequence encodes CASSLAGYRDTYEQYF.

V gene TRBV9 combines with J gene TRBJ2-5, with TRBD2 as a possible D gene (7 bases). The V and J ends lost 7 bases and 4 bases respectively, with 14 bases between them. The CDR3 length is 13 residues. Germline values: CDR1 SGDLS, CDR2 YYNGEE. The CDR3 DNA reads TGTGCCAGCGGGGGGGCCGCCCCAGAGACCCAGTACTTC. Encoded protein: CASGGAAPETQYF. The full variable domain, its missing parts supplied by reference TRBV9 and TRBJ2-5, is DSGVTQTPKHLITATGQRVTLRCSPRSGDLSVYWYQQSLDQGLQFLIQYYNGEERAKGNILERFSAQQFPDLHSELNLSSLELGDSALYFCASGGAAPETQYFGPGTRLLVL.

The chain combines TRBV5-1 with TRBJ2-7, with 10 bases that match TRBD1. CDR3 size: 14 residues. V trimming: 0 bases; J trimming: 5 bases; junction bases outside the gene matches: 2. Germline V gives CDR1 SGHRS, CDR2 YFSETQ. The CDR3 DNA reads TGCGCCAGCAGCTTGGGACAGGGGGCCCACGAGCAGTACTTC. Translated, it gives CASSLGQGAHEQYF. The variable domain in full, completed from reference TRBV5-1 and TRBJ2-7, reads KAGVTQTPRYLIKTRGQQVTLSCSPISGHRSVSWYQQTPGQGLQFLFEYFSETQRNKGNFPGRFSGRQFSNSRSEMNVSTLELGDSALYLCASSLGQGAHEQYFGPGTRLTVT.

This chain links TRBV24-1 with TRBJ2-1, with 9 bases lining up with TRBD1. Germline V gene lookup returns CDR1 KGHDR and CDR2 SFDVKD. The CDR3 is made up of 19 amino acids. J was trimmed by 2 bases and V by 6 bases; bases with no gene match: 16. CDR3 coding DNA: TGTGCCACCAGTCATGCGATTATGAGACAGGGGGTGGCCTACAATGAGCAGTTCTTC. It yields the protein CATSHAIMRQGVAYNEQFF.

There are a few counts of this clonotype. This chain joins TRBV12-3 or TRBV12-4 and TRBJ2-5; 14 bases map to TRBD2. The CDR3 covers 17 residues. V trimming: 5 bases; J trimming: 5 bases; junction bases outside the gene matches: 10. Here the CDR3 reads CASSHPPTSGGAETQYF. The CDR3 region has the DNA TGTGCCAGCAGTCACCCTCCGACTAGCGGGGGGGCGGAGACCCAGTACTTC.

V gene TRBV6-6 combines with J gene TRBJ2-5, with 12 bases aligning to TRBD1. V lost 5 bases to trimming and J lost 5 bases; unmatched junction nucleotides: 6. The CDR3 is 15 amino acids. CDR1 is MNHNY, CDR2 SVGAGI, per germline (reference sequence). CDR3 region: CASSTGTGGEETQYF. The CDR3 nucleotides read TGTGCCAGCAGTACCGGGACAGGGGGCGAGGAGACCCAGTACTTC.

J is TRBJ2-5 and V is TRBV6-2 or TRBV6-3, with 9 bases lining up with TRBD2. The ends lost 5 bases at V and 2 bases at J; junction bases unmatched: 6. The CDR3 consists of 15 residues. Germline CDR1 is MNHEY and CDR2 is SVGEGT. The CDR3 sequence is CASSPGLAVQETQYF. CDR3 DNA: TGTGCCAGCAGTCCGGGACTAGCCGTACAAGAGACCCAGTACTTC.

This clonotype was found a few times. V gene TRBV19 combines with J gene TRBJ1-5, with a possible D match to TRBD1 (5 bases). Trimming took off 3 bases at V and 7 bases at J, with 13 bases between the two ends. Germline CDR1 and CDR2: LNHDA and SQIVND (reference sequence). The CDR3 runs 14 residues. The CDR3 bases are TGTGCCAGTAGTATGGACACCGGGTTCCAGCCCCAGCATTTT. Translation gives CASSMDTGFQPQHF.